Listed here are 18 T cell receptor beta chains from one sample, sequenced in a study of OX40 agonist ivuxolimab in advanced cancers. Profiling relied on immunoSEQ multiplex PCR, and the TCRdb table lists in-frame clones only, not all of them. Of 52,000 or so clones listed, about 83% were seen once; the top ten hold about 0.69%. Specimen: CD4+ or CD8+ T cells sorted from blood, collected in a trial of the OX40 agonist ivuxolimab. These TCRs come from an adult with an advanced solid tumor such as melanoma, head and neck, liver or kidney cancer.

This rearrangement joins TRBV11-2 to TRBJ2-1; TRBD2 aligns across 12 bases. Germline lookup yields CDR1 SGHAT and CDR2 FQNNGV. Germline trimming cut 4 bases from V and 7 bases from J; bases unmatched to any gene: 8. The length of the CDR3 is 16 residues. Here the CDR3 reads CASSSLAGGPGNEQFF. CDR3 in DNA: TGTGCCAGCAGCTCCCTAGCGGGAGGGCCGGGGAATGAGCAGTTCTTC.

V and J are TRBV6-1 and TRBJ2-5; D gene ambiguous. Germline CDR1 MNHNS, CDR2 SASEGT. The CDR3 is 12 residues long. V dropped 5 bases and J dropped 5 bases, with 9 bases sitting between them. CDR3 sequence reads: CASSTDAETQYF. In nucleotides, the CDR3 is TGTGCCAGCAGTACAGACGCGGAGACCCAGTACTTC.

V gene TRBV18 combines with J gene TRBJ2-7, with D hard to call. Trimming shortened V by 3 bases and J by 4 bases, and 10 bases separated the two germline ends. CDR3 length equals 13 residues. Germline CDR1 KGHSH, CDR2 LQKENI. The CDR3 spells CASSPFGDYEQYF. The CDR3 DNA follows: TGTGCCAGCTCACCTTTCGGTGATTACGAGCAGTACTTC.

The chain links TRBV27 to TRBJ2-2, with D unclear. Trimming removed 1 base at V and 7 bases at J, with 4 bases between. The CDR3 sequence is 12 residues long. Germline assignment: CDR1 MNHEY and CDR2 SMNVEV (reference sequence). The CDR3 region has the DNA TGTGCCAGCAGTTTATGGGGCGGGGAGCTGTTTTTT. Residues: CASSLWGGELFF.

The count of this clone is one. The rearrangement joins TRBV5-4 to TRBJ2-7; 10 positions agree with TRBD1. CDR1 SGHNT and CDR2 YYREEE come from the germline V gene (reference sequence). This CDR3 is built from 15 residues. With V trimmed by 4 bases and J by 2 bases, 6 bases remained unmatched. Written as DNA, the CDR3 is TGTGCCAGCAGCACTGGACAGGGGGGTACCTACGAGCAGTACTTC. Translated: CASSTGQGGTYEQYF.

The V gene is TRBV28, the J gene TRBJ1-1; 8 positions agree with TRBD1. CDR3 length equals 15 residues. CDR1 is MDHEN, CDR2 SYDVKM, per germline. Germline trimming cut 2 bases from V and 4 bases from J; bases unmatched to any gene: 6. The chain's CDR3 is CASSLPQGAGTEAFF. CDR3 in DNA: TGTGCCAGCAGTTTACCCCAGGGGGCGGGCACTGAAGCTTTCTTT.

The rearrangement links TRBV27 to TRBJ2-6; unclear D gene. CDR1 and CDR2 from the germline V gene are MNHEY and SMNVEV (reference sequence). There are 13 residues in the CDR3. With 6 bases removed from V and 2 bases from J, the gap between germline ends came to 5 bases. The CDR3 coding sequence is TGTGCCAGCAGGTCAGCTGGGGCCAACGTCCTGACTTTC. Translating gives CASRSAGANVLTF.

The V call is TRBV7-9, the J call TRBJ1-2; the D gene is possibly TRBD1 (6 bases). CDR3 length: 13 residues. Per the germline V gene, CDR1 is SEHNR and CDR2 is FQNEAQ (reference sequence). The ends were cut back, 5 bases at V and 8 bases at J, with 15 bases in the middle. DNA of the CDR3: TGTGCCAGCAGCAGGGGGGTCCCTCGGGGCTACACCTTC. This codes for CASSRGVPRGYTF.

Concerning this clone itself: One junction end does not reproduce the germline sequence, and a read error may be involved. The chain couples TRBV12-5 to TRBJ1-2; D call uncertain. CDR1 and CDR2 (germline): LGHNT, FRNRAP. The CDR3 is made up of 16 amino acids. The CDR3 region has the DNA TGTGCTAGTGGTGGCCTTGGAGGCCCAACTAAATATGGCTACACCTTC. Translation: CASGGLGGPTKYGYTF.

The chain has TRBV9 and TRBJ2-1, with D perhaps TRBD2 (6 bases). The V gene lost 4 bases and the J gene lost 1 base, with 12 bases spanning the gap. The CDR3 spans 15 residues. The germline gives CDR1 SGDLS, CDR2 YYNGEE. CDR3 DNA: TGTGCCAGCAGCATGGGGGGTTCATCCTACAATGAGCAGTTCTTC. Translating it yields CASSMGGSSYNEQFF.

This clone was found a few times. The chain uses TRBV16 and TRBJ1-3; D gene unclear. Looked up from germline, CDR1 is KGHSY and CDR2 is FQNENV. The CDR3 contains 12 residues. The germline V and J ends were trimmed by 0 bases and 3 bases, with 0 bases remaining between them. CDR3 in DNA: TGTGCCAGCAGCCAATCTGGAAACACCATATATTTT. As protein: CASSQSGNTIYF.

The V gene is TRBV6-6, the J gene TRBJ1-1, with D maybe TRBD1 (6 bases). The CDR3 has 15 residues. CDR1 is MNHNY, CDR2 SVGAGI, per germline (reference sequence). Trimming shortened V by 7 bases and J by 4 bases, and 19 bases separated the two germline ends. CDR3 region: CASTTSGGAGTEAFF. Written as DNA, the CDR3 is TGTGCCAGCACCACCAGCGGGGGCGCGGGCACTGAAGCTTTCTTT.

This clone was seen once. V gene TRBV6-1 combines with J gene TRBJ2-7; 10 bases align to TRBD2. V lost 2 bases and J lost 7; bases outside the gene matches: 8. Germline CDR1 and CDR2: MNHNS and SASEGT. The CDR3 is 15 amino acids. CDR3 loop: CASSEHIAGGGEQYF. The CDR3 coding sequence is TGTGCCAGCAGTGAACACATAGCGGGAGGAGGAGAGCAGTACTTC.

The J gene is TRBJ2-2, the V gene TRBV7-9; TRBD2 agrees at 11 bases. The CDR3 has 17 amino acids. V lost 4 bases to trimming and J lost 7 bases; unmatched junction nucleotides: 11. CDR1 and CDR2 (germline): SEHNR, FQNEAQ (reference sequence). Here the CDR3 DNA reads TGTGCCAGCAGCTCCCTAACGGGGACTAGCGGTGTCGGGGAGCTGTTTTTT. Its translation: CASSSLTGTSGVGELFF.

V usage is TRBV10-2 and J usage is TRBJ2-1; D remains unclear. CDR1 is WSHSY and CDR2 is SAAADI in the germline V gene. This CDR3 spans 9 amino acids. The V end was cut by 10 bases, the J end by 3 bases, with 1 base between. The CDR3 nucleotides are TGCGCCAACTACAATGAGCAGTTCTTC. This translates into CANYNEQFF.

The J gene is TRBJ2-1, the V gene TRBV5-6, with 8 bases that match TRBD2. Germline CDR1 and CDR2: SGHDT and YYEEEE. J lost 0 bases, V lost 3 bases, and 11 bases had no gene match. This CDR3 is built from 18 residues. This CDR3 reads CASSSLGGGTSSYNEQFF. The CDR3 DNA reads TGTGCCAGCAGCTCTCTGGGCGGGGGGACAAGCTCCTACAATGAGCAGTTCTTC.

The chain uses TRBV7-2 and TRBJ2-3; D ambiguous. The CDR3 contains 12 residues. Trimming removed 4 bases at V and 5 bases at J, with 7 bases between. CDR1 is SGHTA, CDR2 FQGNSA, per germline. CDR3 residues: CASSSLRDTQYF. DNA for the CDR3: TGTGCCAGCAGCTCCCTAAGAGATACGCAGTATTTT. The entire variable domain, with the rest obtained from reference TRBV7-2 and TRBJ2-3, is as follows: GAGVSQSPSNKVTEKGKDVELRCDPISGHTALYWYRQSLGQGLEFLIYFQGNSAPDKSGLPSDRFSAERTGGSVSTLTIQRTQQEDSAVYLCASSSLRDTQYFGPGTRLTVL.

The CDR3 protein is CASSYTAGYNSPLHF. Here the CDR3 DNA reads TGTGCCAGCAGTTACACGGCAGGGTATAATTCACCCCTCCACTTT. This sequence joins TRBV6-5 and TRBJ1-6, with D possibly being TRBD1 (5 bases). Germline lookup yields CDR1 MNHEY and CDR2 SVGAGI. V dropped 2 bases and J dropped 4 bases, with 9 bases sitting between them. There are 15 residues in the CDR3.